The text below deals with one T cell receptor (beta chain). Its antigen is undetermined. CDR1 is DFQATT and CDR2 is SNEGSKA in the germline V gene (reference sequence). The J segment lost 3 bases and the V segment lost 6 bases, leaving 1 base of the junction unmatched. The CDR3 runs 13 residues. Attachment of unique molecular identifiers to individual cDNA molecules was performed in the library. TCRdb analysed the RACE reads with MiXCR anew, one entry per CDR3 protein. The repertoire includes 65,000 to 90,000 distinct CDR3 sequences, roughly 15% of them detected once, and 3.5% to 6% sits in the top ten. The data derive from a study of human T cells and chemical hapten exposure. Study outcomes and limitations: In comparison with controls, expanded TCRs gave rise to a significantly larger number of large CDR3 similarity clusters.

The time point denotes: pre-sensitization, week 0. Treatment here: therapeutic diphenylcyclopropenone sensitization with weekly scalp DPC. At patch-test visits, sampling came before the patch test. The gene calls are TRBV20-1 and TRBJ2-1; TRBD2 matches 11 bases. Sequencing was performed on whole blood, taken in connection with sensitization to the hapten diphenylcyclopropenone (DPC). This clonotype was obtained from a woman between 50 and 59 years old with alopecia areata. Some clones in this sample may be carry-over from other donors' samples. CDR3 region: CSAGLAGYNEQFF. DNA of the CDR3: TGCAGTGCCGGACTAGCGGGCTACAATGAGCAGTTCTTC.